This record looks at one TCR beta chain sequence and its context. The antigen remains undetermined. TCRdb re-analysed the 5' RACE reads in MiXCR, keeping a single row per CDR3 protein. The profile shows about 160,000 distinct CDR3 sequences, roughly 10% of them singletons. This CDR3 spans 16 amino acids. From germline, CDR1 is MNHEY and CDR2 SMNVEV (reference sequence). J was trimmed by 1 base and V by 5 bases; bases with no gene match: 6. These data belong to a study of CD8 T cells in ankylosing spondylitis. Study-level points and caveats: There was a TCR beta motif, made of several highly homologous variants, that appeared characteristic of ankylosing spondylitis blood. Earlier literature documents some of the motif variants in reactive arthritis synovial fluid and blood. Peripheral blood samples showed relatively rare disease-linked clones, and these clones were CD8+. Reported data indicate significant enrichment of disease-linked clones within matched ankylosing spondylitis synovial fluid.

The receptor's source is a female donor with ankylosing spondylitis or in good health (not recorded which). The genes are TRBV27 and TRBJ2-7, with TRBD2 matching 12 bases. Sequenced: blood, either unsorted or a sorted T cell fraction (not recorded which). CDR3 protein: CASSPWGLAGSYEQYF. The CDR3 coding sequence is TGTGCCAGCAGTCCATGGGGACTAGCGGGTTCCTACGAGCAGTACTTC.